What follows are 18 T cell receptor beta chains derived from one specimen sequenced in a study of response to subunit inactivated influenza vaccine. TCRdb re-called the RT-PCR reads with MiXCR, one entry per CDR3 protein. This table holds about 500,000 distinct CDR3 sequences, 16% found once. Material: CD4+ T cells sorted from PBMCs, obtained 23 months after vaccination. These receptors all come from a man between 50 and 69 years old who received an inactivated influenza vaccine.

A few counts support this clonotype. The gene calls are TRBV9 and TRBJ2-2; 10 bases are shared with TRBD2. Germline values: CDR1 SGDLS, CDR2 YYNGEE. J gave up 4 bases and V 4 bases, and 7 bases lay outside the gene matches. CDR3 length equals 16 residues. CDR3 sequence: CASSPLSGGATGELFF. CDR3 DNA sequence: TGTGCCAGCAGCCCCCTCAGCGGGGGGGCCACCGGGGAGCTGTTTTTT.

This clonotype was found a few times. J is TRBJ2-1 and V is TRBV25-1, with 10 bases matching TRBD1. This CDR3 region has 17 residues. CDR1 and CDR2 (germline): MGHDK, SYGVNS. Trimming took 3 bases from V and 4 from J; bases not matched to a gene: 9. Here the CDR3 reads CASSDISGTGAYNEQFF. Here the CDR3 DNA reads TGTGCCAGCAGTGACATCTCCGGGACAGGGGCTTACAATGAGCAGTTCTTC.

This clonotype was seen more than once but under ten times. This chain links TRBV2 with TRBJ1-6; 7 bases line up with TRBD1. Germline V gene lookup returns CDR1 SNHLY and CDR2 FYNNEI. The V segment lost 8 bases and the J segment 9 bases; nucleotides outside the gene matches: 7. The CDR3 covers 13 residues. This chain's CDR3 is CASAGGGASPLHF. DNA of the CDR3: TGTGCCAGCGCTGGAGGGGGCGCTTCACCCCTCCACTTT.

This clonotype has a handful of counts. V usage is TRBV27 and J usage is TRBJ2-7, with 10 bases aligning to TRBD1. CDR1 and CDR2 (germline): MNHEY, SMNVEV (reference sequence). The V segment lost 3 bases and the J segment 0 bases; nucleotides outside the gene matches: 14. The CDR3 length is 19 residues. This CDR3 reads CASSLARDRGPRGSYEQYF. DNA for the CDR3: TGTGCCAGCAGTTTGGCCAGGGACAGGGGACCGCGAGGCTCCTACGAGCAGTACTTC.

This chain links TRBV3-1 with TRBJ2-3; possible D gene TRBD2, 7 bases. V lost 6 bases and J 5 bases, leaving 18 bases between the germline ends. This CDR3 contains 15 residues. CDR1 and CDR2 (germline): LGHDT, YNNKEL (reference sequence). CDR3 nucleotides: TGTGCCAGCAGGAGCGTCGGGGGGCAGGGAGATACGCAGTATTTT. This sequence encodes CASRSVGGQGDTQYF.

This clonotype was counted many times. The chain employs TRBV12-5 and TRBJ1-2; 12 nucleotides match TRBD1. Germline V CDR1 and CDR2: LGHNT, FRNRAP. V was pared by 5 bases and J by 10 bases, with 8 bases of the junction left unmatched. There are 14 residues in the CDR3. The CDR3 DNA sequence: TGTGCTAGTGGTATCGGGGCGGGACAGGGGGCCTACACCTTC. Protein: CASGIGAGQGAYTF.

This clonotype was seen only a few times. The chain couples TRBV4-3 to TRBJ1-4; weak D call: TRBD1 (6 bases). Trimming cost V 4 bases and J 6 bases, with 9 bases left between them. CDR3 size: 13 residues. Germline values: CDR1 LGHNA, CDR2 YSLEER. The CDR3 DNA reads TGCGCCAGCAGCCGAGGGGGGGATGAAAAACTGTTTTTT. It translates to CASSRGGDEKLFF.

V usage is TRBV24-1 and J usage is TRBJ2-2; D not certain. The CDR3 spans 14 residues. Per the germline V gene, CDR1 is KGHDR and CDR2 is SFDVKD. With 1 base removed from V and 7 bases from J, the gap between germline ends came to 9 bases. CDR3 in amino acids: CATSDFRVDGELFF. CDR3 sequence (DNA): TGTGCCACCAGTGATTTCCGGGTGGACGGGGAGCTGTTTTTT.

V usage is TRBV7-2 and J usage is TRBJ2-1; 8 nucleotides match TRBD2. CDR3 length equals 16 residues. Trimming removed 2 bases from V and 2 bases from J; junction bases left unmatched: 5. The germline V gene encodes CDR1 SGHTA and CDR2 FQGNSA. CDR3 residues: CASSLRLLAAYNEQFF. CDR3 coding DNA: TGTGCCAGCAGCTTAAGGTTACTAGCGGCCTACAATGAGCAGTTCTTC.

This clonotype was seen more than once but under ten times. The CDR3 bases are TGCGCCAGCAGCTTGGGGATAGCTTTACAAGAGACCCAGTACTTC. It encodes CASSLGIALQETQYF. J is TRBJ2-5 and V is TRBV5-1, with no clear D. The germline V gene has CDR1 SGHRS and CDR2 YFSETQ. V shed 0 bases and J shed 2 bases, with 11 bases lying between them. The CDR3 runs 15 residues. Full variable domain (missing parts from reference TRBV5-1 and TRBJ2-5): KAGVTQTPRYLIKTRGQQVTLSCSPISGHRSVSWYQQTPGQGLQFLFEYFSETQRNKGNFPGRFSGRQFSNSRSEMNVSTLELGDSALYLCASSLGIALQETQYFGPGTRLLVL.

This clonotype was counted only a few times. This rearrangement joins TRBV12-3 or TRBV12-4 to TRBJ2-2; TRBD2 is a possible D gene (5 bases). The length of the CDR3 is 16 residues. Trimming took off 7 bases at V and 6 bases at J, with 21 bases between the two ends. The CDR3 reads CASMTYPGFEAGELFF. Here the CDR3 DNA reads TGTGCCAGCATGACCTACCCGGGGTTTGAGGCCGGGGAGCTGTTTTTT.

This chain connects TRBV11-2 to TRBJ2-4; 7 nucleotides match TRBD1. Germline CDR1 SGHAT, CDR2 FQNNGV. Germline trimming cut 5 bases from V and 0 bases from J; bases unmatched to any gene: 7. The CDR3 is 16 residues long. Here the CDR3 reads CASSPGQRLAKNIQYF. CDR3 DNA sequence: TGTGCCAGCAGCCCGGGACAGCGACTAGCCAAAAACATTCAGTACTTC.

About this clonotype: One end of the junction does not line up with germline, which may come from a read error. The chain recombines TRBV20-1 with TRBJ1-2; D may be TRBD1 (5 bases). Germline V lookup: CDR1 DFQATT, CDR2 SNEGSKA (reference sequence). This CDR3 spans 17 amino acids. This CDR3 is CCARDSAWGREGYGYTF. The CDR3 region has the DNA TGCTGTGCTAGAGATTCTGCGTGGGGCCGGGAGGGCTATGGCTACACCTTC.

J is TRBJ2-1 and V is TRBV29-1; 10 bases line up with TRBD1. The CDR3 consists of 12 residues. Germline CDR1 and CDR2: SQVTM and ANQGSEA. The CDR3 coding sequence is TGCAGAGGGGGGGACAGGGGTAATGAGCAGTTCTTC. Translating it yields CRGGDRGNEQFF.

The V gene is TRBV5-6, the J gene TRBJ2-3; D is possibly TRBD1 (6 bases). Trimming removed 5 bases from V and 1 base from J, with 11 bases in between. CDR1 SGHDT and CDR2 YYEEEE come from the germline V gene. The CDR3 is 14 residues long. CDR3 sequence (DNA): TGTGCCAGCAGTATGAGACAGGGCACAGATACGCAGTATTTT. The encoded protein is CASSMRQGTDTQYF.

Note on this clonotype: The junction differs from germline at one of its ends, possibly a read error. The CDR3 DNA reads TGTGCCATCAGTGATTTCTGGAGCTCCAATAATTCACCCCTCCACTTT. Translating it yields CAISDFWSSNNSPLHF. This rearrangement joins TRBV10-3 to TRBJ1-6, with no clear D. Germline loops: CDR1 ENHRY, CDR2 SYGVKD. The CDR3 spans 16 residues.

V usage is TRBV20-1 and J usage is TRBJ1-5; 9 bases align to TRBD1. This CDR3 contains 13 residues. Per the germline V gene, CDR1 is DFQATT and CDR2 is SNEGSKA (reference sequence). V shed 6 bases, J shed 7 bases, and the junction held 7 bases outside the gene matches. Written as DNA, the CDR3 is TGCAGTGCGACCACAGGGGGCGGACAGCCCCAGCATTTT. The encoded protein is CSATTGGGQPQHF.

J is TRBJ1-1 and V is TRBV29-1; TRBD1 matches at 8 bases. V lost 4 bases, J lost 2 bases, and 3 bases stayed unmatched. The CDR3 covers 13 residues. In germline, CDR1 is SQVTM, CDR2 ANQGSEA. In DNA form, the CDR3 reads TGCAGCGTTGTGGGACAGGTAAACACTGAAGCTTTCTTT. It encodes CSVVGQVNTEAFF.